Listed below are T cell receptor beta chains from one sample, sequenced in a study of siplizumab effects on memory and regulatory T cells. The table came from immunoSEQ multiplex PCR; TCRdb's copy has only in-frame clones and leaves some out. The sample yields about 120,000 clones, around 93% seen once. The specimen was non-Treg CD4+ T cells sorted from blood. These receptors all come from a human donor in good health. Both conserved end residues are part of each CDR3.

15	TRBV7-2	TRBJ1-2	CASSSTGTGINGYTF
12	TRBV28	TRBJ1-1	CASSLRTGEAFF
16	TRBV28	TRBJ1-1	CASSPIIRGRDTEAFF
14	TRBV19	TRBJ1-1	CASLRDQLNTEAFF
15	TRBV7-9	TRBJ2-7	CASSLPGSQTSEQYF
13	TRBV10-1	TRBJ2-2	CASSGLLTGELFF
12	TRBV6-1	TRBJ2-2	CASSVRTGELFF
15	TRBV6-6	TRBJ1-5	CASSRQGGWGQPQHF
16	TRBV27	TRBJ1-1	CASWRAANRGDTEAFF
17	TRBV5-1	TRBJ1-5	CASSLGLQGSGNQPQHF
12	TRBV19	TRBJ2-7	CASHHSYYEQYF
13	TRBV7-7	TRBJ2-1	CASSGGRQNEQFF
17	TRBV4-1	TRBJ2-5	CASSQDPSGGGQETQYF
15	TRBV6-1	TRBJ2-2	CASSKLAANTGELFF
15	TRBV25-1	TRBJ2-7	CASSLGTGGYYEQYF
14	TRBV10-3	TRBJ1-3	CAISDSGYGNTIYF
13	TRBV29-1	TRBJ2-7	CSVGGGGLREQYF
13	TRBV19	TRBJ1-4	CASSSRGLEKLFF
16	TRBV6-6	TRBJ2-5	CASSYGERGGLGTQYF
13	TRBV7-9	TRBJ2-3	CASSTRQGSGQYF
16	TRBV6-5	TRBJ1-6	CASSYGQSSYNSPLHF
14	TRBV14	TRBJ2-3	CASSSGGITDTQYF
12	TRBV19	TRBJ1-5	CASSPVNQPQHF
16	TRBV11-3	TRBJ2-1	CASSLGSSLGYNEQFF
14	TRBV7-2	TRBJ1-1	CASSLVQGGTEAFF
14	TRBV6-1	TRBJ2-3	CASTRAIATDTQYF
16	TRBV5-1	TRBJ2-5	CASSPTSGGAFETQYF
16	TRBV4-2	TRBJ2-6	CASSQLAGSGANVLTF
13	TRBV11-2	TRBJ1-1	CASGPERNTEAFF
10	TRBV7-2	TRBJ2-7	CASSLREQYF